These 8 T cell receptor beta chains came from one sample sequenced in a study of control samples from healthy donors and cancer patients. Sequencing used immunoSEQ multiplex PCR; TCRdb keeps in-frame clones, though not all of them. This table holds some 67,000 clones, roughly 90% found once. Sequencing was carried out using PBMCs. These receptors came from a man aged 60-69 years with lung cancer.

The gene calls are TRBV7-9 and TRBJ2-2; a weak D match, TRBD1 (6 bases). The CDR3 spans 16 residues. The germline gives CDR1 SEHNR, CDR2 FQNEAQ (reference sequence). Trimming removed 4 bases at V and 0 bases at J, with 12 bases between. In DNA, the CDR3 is TGTGCCAGCAGCTCTCCAGGGACACCGAACACCGGGGAGCTGTTTTTT. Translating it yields CASSSPGTPNTGELFF.

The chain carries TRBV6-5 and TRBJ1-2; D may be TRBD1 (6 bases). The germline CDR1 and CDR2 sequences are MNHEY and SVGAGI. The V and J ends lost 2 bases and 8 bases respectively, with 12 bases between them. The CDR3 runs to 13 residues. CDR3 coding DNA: TGTGCCAGCAGTTACGCACAGGGAGAAGGCTACACCTTC. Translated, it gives CASSYAQGEGYTF.

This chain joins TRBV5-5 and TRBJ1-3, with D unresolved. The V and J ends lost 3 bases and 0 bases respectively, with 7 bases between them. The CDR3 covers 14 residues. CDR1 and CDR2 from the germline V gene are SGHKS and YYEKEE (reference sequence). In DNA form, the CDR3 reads TGTGCCAGCAGCTCGGTGGGCTCTGGAAACACCATATATTTT. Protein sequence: CASSSVGSGNTIYF.

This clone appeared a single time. The CDR3 protein is CASSLHTDPYNSPLHF. The CDR3 nucleotides are TGTGCCAGCAGCCTCCACACGGATCCCTATAATTCACCCCTCCACTTT. The J gene is TRBJ1-6, the V gene TRBV7-9; D not resolved. Germline assignment: CDR1 SEHNR and CDR2 FQNEAQ (reference sequence). The CDR3 loop spans 16 amino acids. Trimming cost V 5 bases and J 2 bases, with 13 bases left between them.

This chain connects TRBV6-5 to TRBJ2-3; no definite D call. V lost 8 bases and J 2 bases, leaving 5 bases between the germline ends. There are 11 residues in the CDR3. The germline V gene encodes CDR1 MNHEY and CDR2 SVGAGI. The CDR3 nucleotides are TGTGCCAGCCGAACCACAGATACGCAGTATTTT. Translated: CASRTTDTQYF.

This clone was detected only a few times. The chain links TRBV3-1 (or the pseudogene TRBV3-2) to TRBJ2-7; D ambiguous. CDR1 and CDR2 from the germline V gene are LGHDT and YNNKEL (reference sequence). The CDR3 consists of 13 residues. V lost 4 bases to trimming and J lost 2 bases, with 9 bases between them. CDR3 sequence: CASSRTPTYEQYF. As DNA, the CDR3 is TGTGCCAGCAGCCGAACACCCACCTACGAGCAGTACTTC.

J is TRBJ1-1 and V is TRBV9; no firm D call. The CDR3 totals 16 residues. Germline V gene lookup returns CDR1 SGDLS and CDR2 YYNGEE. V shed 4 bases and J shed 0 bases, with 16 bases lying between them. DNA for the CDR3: TGTGCCAGCAGCCCCCGTGAGAGATTTATGAACACTGAAGCTTTCTTT. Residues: CASSPRERFMNTEAFF.

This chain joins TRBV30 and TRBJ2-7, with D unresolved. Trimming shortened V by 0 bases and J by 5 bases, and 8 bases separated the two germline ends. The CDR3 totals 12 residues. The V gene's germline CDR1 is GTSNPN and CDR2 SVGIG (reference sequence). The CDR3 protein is CAWSVNSNEQYF. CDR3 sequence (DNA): TGTGCCTGGAGTGTAAACAGCAACGAGCAGTACTTC.